The next 11 T cell receptor beta chains were all read from a single sample in a study of T-cell memory formation after mild COVID-19 (TCRdb year 2021). To prepare the library, 5' RACE was applied. The sequencing machine was an Illumina NovaSeq 6000. TCRdb reprocessing: public reads trimmed at Q25 with fastp, clones called with MiXCR, in-frame beta chains kept. CDR3 protein duplicates are merged, each entry listing the most common genes and DNA. This sample holds 500,000 to 600,000 distinct CDR3 sequences; roughly 18% were observed only once. The ten largest clones capture around 12% of the sample. Sequences were obtained from PBMCs or a T cell subset sorted from them (not recorded which). The receptors come from an adult woman who had mild COVID-19 (a few samples of this study predate the infection). The sample titles of this study are shuffled in the database, so cell type and time point are left out; the donor was told from shared clones.

This clonotype came up a few times. The J gene is TRBJ1-2, the V gene TRBV21-1; TRBD1, the D gene given by the table, was not confirmed from the DNA. TRBV21-1 is a pseudogene. The CDR3 runs to 12 residues. CDR3 loop: CASSPLGGGYTF. The CDR3 DNA reads as TGTGCCAGCAGCCCACTGGGGGGAGGCTACACCTTC.

V is TRBV2 and J is TRBJ2-1, with TRBD2 matching over 8 bases. J was trimmed by 0 bases and V by 6 bases; bases with no gene match: 1. The germline V gene has CDR1 SNHLY and CDR2 FYNNEI. CDR3 length: 14 residues. The CDR3 DNA is TGTGCCAGCAGACTAGCGGCCTCCTACAATGAGCAGTTCTTC. This translates into CASRLAASYNEQFF.

This clonotype was seen more than once but under ten times. J is TRBJ1-3 and V is TRBV4-2; D is ambiguous. This CDR3 is 15 amino acids long. V was cut by 4 bases and J by 7 bases, with 17 bases left in between. Per germline, CDR1 LGHNA and CDR2 YNFKEQ. CDR3 in DNA: TGTGCCAGCAGCCGGATTGGCGGAACAGTGAACACCATATATTTT. Translation gives CASSRIGGTVNTIYF.

The chain combines TRBV6-5 with TRBJ2-1; D not certain. Trimming took 5 bases from V and 4 from J, leaving 12 bases between them. Germline V gene lookup returns CDR1 MNHEY and CDR2 SVGAGI. The CDR3 is made up of 14 amino acids. CDR3: CASSRLGRYNEQFF. The CDR3 nucleotides are TGTGCCAGCAGTCGTCTAGGAAGGTACAATGAGCAGTTCTTC.

This clonotype was seen ten or more times. The rearrangement uses TRBV7-8 and TRBJ2-1; D may be TRBD2 (6 bases). The CDR3 is 13 amino acids. From germline, CDR1 is SGHVS and CDR2 FQNEAQ. V lost 1 base and J 10 bases, leaving 11 bases between the germline ends. The CDR3, as DNA: TGTGCCAGCAGCTTAGTGGGGCTAGCGGAGCAGTTCTTC. Residues: CASSLVGLAEQFF.

This clonotype came up many times. The chain couples TRBV6-5 to TRBJ1-2; 9 bases map to TRBD1. V gave up 5 bases and J gave up 7 bases; unmatched junction bases: 11. Germline loops: CDR1 MNHEY, CDR2 SVGAGI. The length of the CDR3 is 15 residues. In nucleotides, the CDR3 is TGTGCCAGCAGTCGGGGGACAGGGAAAAGTCCTGGCTACACCTTC. Translated, it gives CASSRGTGKSPGYTF.

The V gene is TRBV5-1, the J gene TRBJ2-1; D unresolved. This CDR3 region has 15 residues. Looked up from germline, CDR1 is SGHRS and CDR2 is YFSETQ. V was cut by 0 bases and J by 5 bases, with 12 bases left in between. This chain's CDR3 is CASSLARRANNEQFF. The CDR3 DNA is TGCGCCAGCAGCTTGGCCCGAAGAGCCAACAATGAGCAGTTCTTC.

This chain links TRBV5-6 with TRBJ2-4, with 9 bases lining up with TRBD1. Trimming cost V 3 bases and J 6 bases; bases outside gene matches: 4. This CDR3 region has 14 residues. Germline CDR1 reads SGHDT; CDR2 reads YYEEEE. The CDR3 protein is CASSWGQGRNIQYF. The CDR3 nucleotides read TGTGCCAGCAGCTGGGGACAGGGAAGAAACATTCAGTACTTC.

The rearrangement joins TRBV20-1 to TRBJ2-7, with a weak D call TRBD2 (6 bases). Germline CDR1 DFQATT, CDR2 SNEGSKA (reference sequence). V was trimmed by 3 bases and J by 0 bases, leaving 18 bases between them. The CDR3 totals 16 residues. Here the CDR3 reads CSASPTGGAASYEQYF. The CDR3 DNA reads TGCAGTGCTAGCCCGACCGGCGGGGCCGCCTCCTACGAGCAGTACTTC.

This clonotype was recorded many times. CDR3 region: CASRLGQQETQYF. The CDR3, as DNA: TGTGCCAGCAGATTGGGACAGCAAGAGACCCAGTACTTC. The chain combines TRBV6-5 with TRBJ2-5; TRBD1 agrees at 7 bases. The germline gives CDR1 MNHEY, CDR2 SVGAGI. The junction had 3 bases not matched to a gene; V was cut back by 6 bases and J by 2 bases. The CDR3 has 13 residues.

This clonotype was counted many times. The chain couples TRBV15 to TRBJ2-3, with TRBD2 matching over 7 bases. This CDR3 has 15 residues. The ends lost 0 bases at V and 5 bases at J; junction bases unmatched: 5. Germline V lookup: CDR1 LNHNV, CDR2 YYDKDF (reference sequence). The CDR3 loop reads CATSREAGVRDTQYF. The DNA for the CDR3 is TGTGCCACCAGCAGAGAGGCGGGAGTCAGAGATACGCAGTATTTT.